The 4 T cell receptor beta chains in this list originate from one sample, sequenced in a study of CD8 T cells in ankylosing spondylitis. TCRdb called the 5' RACE reads again in MiXCR, with one record for every CDR3 protein. The data show 200,000 to 250,000 distinct CDR3 sequences, with roughly 24% seen just once and 6.6% held by the top ten. The specimen sequenced was blood, either unsorted or a sorted T cell fraction (not recorded which). These receptors were taken from a male donor with ankylosing spondylitis or in good health (not recorded which).

This clonotype was picked up many times. The V call is TRBV7-2, the J call TRBJ2-5; D unclear. CDR3 length equals 15 residues. The germline V gene encodes CDR1 SGHTA and CDR2 FQGNSA. V shed 1 base and J shed 4 bases, with 13 bases lying between them. The CDR3 loop reads CASSLGRLGGETQYF. The CDR3 nucleotides are TGTGCCAGCAGCTTAGGGCGCCTTGGCGGAGAGACCCAGTACTTC.

Ten or more counts support this clonotype. The chain uses TRBV29-1 and TRBJ1-1; maybe TRBD1 (6 bases). Per the germline V gene, CDR1 is SQVTM and CDR2 is ANQGSEA. The CDR3 totals 13 residues. Between the trimmed V and J ends, which lost 6 bases and 4 bases, there was a span of 15 bases. The CDR3 coding sequence is TGCAGCGTCCAGGGGCAGGGAATCACTGAAGCTTTCTTT. It codes for CSVQGQGITEAFF.

This clonotype has a count of ten or more. V and J are TRBV28 and TRBJ2-5; D remains unclear. Trimming took 4 bases from V and 0 from J, leaving 6 bases between them. This CDR3 has 13 residues. Looked up from germline, CDR1 is MDHEN and CDR2 is SYDVKM. The CDR3 DNA is TGTGCCAGCAGTTCATCGTACCAAGAGACCCAGTACTTC. Translating it yields CASSSSYQETQYF.

This clonotype was recorded a few times. The V call is TRBV20-1, the J call TRBJ2-4; 10 bases align to TRBD2. Germline CDR1 DFQATT, CDR2 SNEGSKA (reference sequence). J lost 0 bases, V lost 4 bases, and 3 bases had no gene match. This CDR3 region has 15 residues. DNA for the CDR3: TGCAGTGCTATACTAGCGGGACTAGCCAAAAACATTCAGTACTTC. Translating it yields CSAILAGLAKNIQYF.